The T cell receptor beta chain under discussion was sequenced for a study of blood T cells in healthy people across ages. Germline assignment: CDR1 DFQATT and CDR2 SNEGSKA (reference sequence). This CDR3 contains 13 residues. The V gene lost 4 bases and the J gene lost 3 bases, with 13 bases spanning the gap. Using a J-beta primer mix together with a sample-barcoded 5' primer, a second PCR was run for about 7 to 12 cycles. Each cDNA was tagged by a template-switch adaptor containing 12 random nucleotides. TCRdb fed the 5' RACE reads into MiXCR, producing one record per CDR3 protein. The top ten hold 20% to 25% of the sample, which has around 580,000 distinct CDR3 sequences, roughly 48% seen once. Regarding the study as a whole: PBMCs left unsorted prevented a conclusive naive versus antigen-experienced comparison. Considered underestimates were the diversity estimates obtained from one million T cells.

This clonotype was recorded a few times. Its antigen is not identified. Sequencing was carried out using blood. The chain recombines TRBV20-1 with TRBJ2-7; D possibly corresponds to TRBD1 (5 bases). This sequence was found in an elderly man in good health. The CDR3 spells CSATPVDSYEQYF. The DNA for the CDR3 is TGCAGTGCTACCCCAGTAGACAGCTACGAGCAGTACTTC.